Following are 13 T cell receptor beta chains from one sample sequenced in a study of glioma-infiltrating T cells after dendritic cell vaccination. The time point here: after dendritic cell vaccination, including at tumor progression/relapse. Clones were read by immunoSEQ multiplex PCR, and TCRdb kept only the in-frame ones, dropping some. The sample lists approximately 50,000 clones; about 88% were seen once. Source: blood, taken after dendritic cell vaccination. These receptors originate from a human donor with glioblastoma.

The rearrangement links TRBV29-1 to TRBJ2-6; no clear D gene. The CDR3 spans 10 residues. V was clipped by 6 bases and J by 8 bases, with 5 bases between them. Germline assignment: CDR1 SQVTM and CDR2 ANQGSEA. The CDR3 spells CSVGSNVLTF. The DNA for the CDR3 is TGCAGCGTGGGCTCCAACGTCCTGACTTTC.

This rearrangement joins TRBV28 to TRBJ2-7, with a tentative D call TRBD2 (6 bases). V was shortened by 6 bases and J by 2 bases, with 14 bases between the two germline ends. The CDR3 consists of 14 residues. Germline V gene lookup returns CDR1 MDHEN and CDR2 SYDVKM. For the CDR3, the DNA is TGTGCCAGCAGCCCGGGACTGCCGCCCTACGAGCAGTACTTC. Protein sequence: CASSPGLPPYEQYF.

This chain joins TRBV27 and TRBJ1-2, with 12 bases lining up with TRBD1. This CDR3 region has 19 residues. Unmatched junction bases numbered 16, after V lost 3 bases and J lost 5 bases. CDR1 is MNHEY, CDR2 SMNVEV, per germline (reference sequence). The CDR3: CASSFGTGGDHEYLYGYTF. Here the CDR3 DNA reads TGTGCCAGCAGTTTCGGGACAGGGGGCGACCATGAGTATTTATATGGCTACACCTTC.

The chain links TRBV19 to TRBJ2-7; 8 bases agree with TRBD1. This CDR3 has 14 residues. Per germline, CDR1 LNHDA and CDR2 SQIVND (reference sequence). The ends lost 6 bases at V and 0 bases at J; junction bases unmatched: 4. The CDR3 region is CASRPGGISYEQYF. CDR3 DNA: TGTGCCAGTAGGCCAGGGGGCATCTCCTACGAGCAGTACTTC.

This clone was counted only a few times. As DNA, the CDR3 is TGTGCCAGCAGCGCGAGGACAGGGGTCCTTCCACCTTCTGGAAACACCATATATTTT. Its translation: CASSARTGVLPPSGNTIYF. V usage is TRBV5-5 and J usage is TRBJ1-3, with TRBD1 identical over 9 bases. CDR3 length: 19 residues. V trimming: 4 bases; J trimming: 1 base; junction bases outside the gene matches: 15. Looked up from germline, CDR1 is SGHKS and CDR2 is YYEKEE (reference sequence). The full variable domain, its missing parts supplied by reference TRBV5-5 and TRBJ1-3, is DAGVTQSPTHLIKTRGQQVTLRCSPISGHKSVSWYQQVLGQGPQFIFQYYEKEERGRGNFPDRFSARQFPNYSSELNVNALLLGDSALYLCASSARTGVLPPSGNTIYFGEGSWLTVV.

The J gene is TRBJ2-1, the V gene TRBV4-1; D remains ambiguous. The CDR3 totals 16 residues. V lost 0 bases, J lost 8 bases, and 17 bases lay in between. CDR1 and CDR2 from the germline V gene are MGHRA and YSYEKL. DNA for the CDR3: TGCGCCAGCAGCCAAGATCTTAACGCTCCGCGGCATGAGCAGTTCTTC. Translating gives CASSQDLNAPRHEQFF.

V gene TRBV5-1 combines with J gene TRBJ1-2, with TRBD1 matching over 12 bases. V shed 0 bases, J shed 6 bases, and the junction held 0 bases outside the gene matches. From germline, CDR1 is SGHRS and CDR2 YFSETQ. The CDR3 has 14 residues. CDR3 in amino acids: CASSLGDRGHGYTF. The CDR3 region has the DNA TGCGCCAGCAGCTTGGGGGACAGGGGGCATGGCTACACCTTC.

This chain joins TRBV5-1 and TRBJ2-7, with a tentative D call TRBD1 (6 bases). Trimming shortened V by 4 bases and J by 2 bases, and 13 bases separated the two germline ends. This CDR3 contains 14 residues. Per the germline V gene, CDR1 is SGHRS and CDR2 is YFSETQ. As DNA, the CDR3 is TGCGCCAGCAGCCCAGGGGACATTACCTACGAGCAGTACTTC. Translating gives CASSPGDITYEQYF. The complete variable domain, with remaining parts taken from reference TRBV5-1 and TRBJ2-7, reads KAGVTQTPRYLIKTRGQQVTLSCSPISGHRSVSWYQQTPGQGLQFLFEYFSETQRNKGNFPGRFSGRQFSNSRSEMNVSTLELGDSALYLCASSPGDITYEQYFGPGTRLTVT.

The chain employs TRBV5-1 and TRBJ2-6; D uncertain. Germline loops: CDR1 SGHRS, CDR2 YFSETQ. Trimming removed 4 bases at V and 0 bases at J, with 5 bases between. The CDR3 loop spans 14 amino acids. CDR3 sequence: CASSPDSGANVLTF. In nucleotides, the CDR3 is TGCGCCAGCAGCCCAGACTCTGGGGCCAACGTCCTGACTTTC. Complete variable domain (other parts from reference TRBV5-1 and TRBJ2-6): KAGVTQTPRYLIKTRGQQVTLSCSPISGHRSVSWYQQTPGQGLQFLFEYFSETQRNKGNFPGRFSGRQFSNSRSEMNVSTLELGDSALYLCASSPDSGANVLTFGAGSRLTVL.

The V gene is TRBV30, the J gene TRBJ1-6; D not resolved. Trimming stripped 1 base from V and 15 bases from J, with 16 bases between. There are 13 residues in the CDR3. Germline CDR1 GTSNPN, CDR2 SVGIG (reference sequence). In nucleotides, the CDR3 is TGTGCCTGGAGTGCTATATTTTTGGGAGTCCTCCACTTT. As protein: CAWSAIFLGVLHF.

This chain joins TRBV6-1 and TRBJ2-2, with D unresolved. The CDR3 runs to 13 residues. Trimming removed 2 bases at V and 7 bases at J, with 8 bases between. Germline-derived CDR1 and CDR2 are MNHNS and SASEGT. The DNA of the CDR3 is TGTGCCAGCAGTGAATCCGCGTACGGGGAGCTGTTTTTT. Amino acid sequence: CASSESAYGELFF.

With regard to this clone: At one end the junction does not follow the germline gene, possibly because of a read error. This chain connects TRBV2 to TRBJ2-7, with 7 nucleotides matching TRBD1. The CDR3 contains 16 residues. Germline assignment: CDR1 SNHLY and CDR2 FYNNEI. The CDR3 sequence: CASNEGTDLSFYEQYF. CDR3 sequence (DNA): TGTGCCAGCAATGAAGGGACAGACCTCTCTTTCTACGAGCAGTACTTC.

V and J are TRBV27 and TRBJ2-1; 8 bases map to TRBD2. The J segment lost 7 bases and the V segment lost 5 bases, leaving 10 bases of the junction unmatched. The CDR3 extends over 15 amino acids. Germline CDR1 MNHEY, CDR2 SMNVEV (reference sequence). The CDR3 region has the DNA TGTGCCAGCAGTCCGGAGCGGGAGTCTGGGAATGAGCAGTTCTTC. Translated: CASSPERESGNEQFF.